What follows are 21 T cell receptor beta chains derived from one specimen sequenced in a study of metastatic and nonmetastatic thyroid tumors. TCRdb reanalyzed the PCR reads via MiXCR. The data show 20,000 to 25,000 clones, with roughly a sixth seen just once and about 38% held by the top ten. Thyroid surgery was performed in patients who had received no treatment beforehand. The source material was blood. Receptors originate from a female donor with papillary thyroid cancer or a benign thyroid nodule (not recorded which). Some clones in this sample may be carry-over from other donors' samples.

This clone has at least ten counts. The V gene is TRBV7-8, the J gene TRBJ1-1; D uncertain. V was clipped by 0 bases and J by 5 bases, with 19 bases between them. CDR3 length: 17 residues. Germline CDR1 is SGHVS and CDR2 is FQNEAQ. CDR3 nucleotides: TGTGCCAGCAGCTTAGCGTGGACTTACCTCCCCCATACTGAAGCTTTCTTT. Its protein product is CASSLAWTYLPHTEAFF.

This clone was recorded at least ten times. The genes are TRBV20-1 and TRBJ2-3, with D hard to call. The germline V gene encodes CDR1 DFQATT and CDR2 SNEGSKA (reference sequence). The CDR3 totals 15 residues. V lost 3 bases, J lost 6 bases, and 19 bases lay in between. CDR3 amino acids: CSARRSDLGLDTQYF. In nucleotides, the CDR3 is TGCAGTGCTAGGCGGAGCGATTTAGGGTTGGATACGCAGTATTTT.

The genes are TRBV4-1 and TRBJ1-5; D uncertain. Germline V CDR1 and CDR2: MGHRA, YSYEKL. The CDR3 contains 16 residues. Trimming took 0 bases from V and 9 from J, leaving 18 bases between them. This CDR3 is CASSQDPDGPHMPQHF. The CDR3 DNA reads TGCGCCAGCAGCCAAGATCCGGACGGACCCCATATGCCCCAGCATTTT.

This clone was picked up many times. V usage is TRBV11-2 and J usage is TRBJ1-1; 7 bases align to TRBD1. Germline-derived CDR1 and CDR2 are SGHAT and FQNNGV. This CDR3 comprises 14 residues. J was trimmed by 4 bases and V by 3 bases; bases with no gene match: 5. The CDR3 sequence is CASSFRQGATEAFF. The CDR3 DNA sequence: TGTGCCAGCAGCTTTAGACAGGGTGCCACTGAAGCTTTCTTT.

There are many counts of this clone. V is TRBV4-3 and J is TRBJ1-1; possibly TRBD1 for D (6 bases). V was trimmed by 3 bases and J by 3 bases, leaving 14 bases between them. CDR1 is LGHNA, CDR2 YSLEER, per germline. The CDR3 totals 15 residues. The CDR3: CASSQYTGRDTEAFF. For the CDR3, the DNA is TGCGCCAGCAGCCAGTATACAGGGCGCGACACTGAAGCTTTCTTT.

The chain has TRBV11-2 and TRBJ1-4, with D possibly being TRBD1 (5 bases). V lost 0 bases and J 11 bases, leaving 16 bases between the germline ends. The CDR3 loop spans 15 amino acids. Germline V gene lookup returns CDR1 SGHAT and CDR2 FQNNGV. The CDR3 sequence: CASSLDPGSGDKLFF. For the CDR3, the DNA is TGTGCCAGCAGCTTAGATCCCGGGTCGGGGGACAAACTGTTTTTT.

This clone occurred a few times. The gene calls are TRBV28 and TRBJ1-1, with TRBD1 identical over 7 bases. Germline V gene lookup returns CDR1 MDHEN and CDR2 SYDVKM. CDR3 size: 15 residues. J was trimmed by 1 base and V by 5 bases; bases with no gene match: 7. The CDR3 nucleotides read TGTGCCAGCAGTCCGGGACAGCTTTCGAACACTGAAGCTTTCTTT. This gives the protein CASSPGQLSNTEAFF.

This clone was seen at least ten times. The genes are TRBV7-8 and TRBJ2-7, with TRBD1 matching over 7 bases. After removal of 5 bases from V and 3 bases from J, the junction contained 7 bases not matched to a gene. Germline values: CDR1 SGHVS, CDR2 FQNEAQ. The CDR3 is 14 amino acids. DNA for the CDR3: TGTGCCAGCAGCCTCAGACAGGGAAACTACGAGCAGTACTTC. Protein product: CASSLRQGNYEQYF.

CDR3 in amino acids: CASRGSGGAYEQYF. The CDR3 bases are TGTGCCAGCAGGGGAAGCGGGGGGGCCTACGAGCAGTACTTC. The chain is built from TRBV7-2 and TRBJ2-7; TRBD2 agrees at 10 bases. Germline trimming cut 6 bases from V and 2 bases from J; bases unmatched to any gene: 4. The CDR3 extends over 14 amino acids. CDR1 is SGHTA, CDR2 FQGNSA, per germline.

Written as DNA, the CDR3 is TGCGCCAGCAGCTTGGTCGGGATGTCCTACAATGAGCAGTTCTTC. Translated: CASSLVGMSYNEQFF. J is TRBJ2-1 and V is TRBV5-1, with D possibly being TRBD2 (5 bases). The germline V and J ends were trimmed by 0 bases and 1 base, with 8 bases remaining between them. The CDR3 loop spans 15 amino acids. From germline, CDR1 is SGHRS and CDR2 YFSETQ.

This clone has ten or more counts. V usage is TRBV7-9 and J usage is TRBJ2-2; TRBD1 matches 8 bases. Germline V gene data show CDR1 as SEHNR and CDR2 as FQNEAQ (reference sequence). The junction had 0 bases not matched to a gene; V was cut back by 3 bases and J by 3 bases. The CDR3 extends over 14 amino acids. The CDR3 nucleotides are TGTGCCAGCAGCTTGACAGGGGACACCGGGGAGCTGTTTTTT. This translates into CASSLTGDTGELFF.

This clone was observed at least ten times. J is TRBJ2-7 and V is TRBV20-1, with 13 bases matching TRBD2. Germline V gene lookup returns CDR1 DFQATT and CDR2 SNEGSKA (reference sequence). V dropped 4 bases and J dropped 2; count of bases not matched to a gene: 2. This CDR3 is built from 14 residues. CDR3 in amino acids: CSATTSGRAYEQYF. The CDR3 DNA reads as TGCAGTGCTACCACTAGCGGGAGGGCCTACGAGCAGTACTTC.

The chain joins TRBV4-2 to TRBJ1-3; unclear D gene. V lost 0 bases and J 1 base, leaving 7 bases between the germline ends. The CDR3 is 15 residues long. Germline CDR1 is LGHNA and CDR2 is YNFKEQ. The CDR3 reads CASSQEARSGNTIYF. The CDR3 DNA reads TGTGCCAGCAGCCAAGAGGCGAGATCTGGAAACACCATATATTTT.

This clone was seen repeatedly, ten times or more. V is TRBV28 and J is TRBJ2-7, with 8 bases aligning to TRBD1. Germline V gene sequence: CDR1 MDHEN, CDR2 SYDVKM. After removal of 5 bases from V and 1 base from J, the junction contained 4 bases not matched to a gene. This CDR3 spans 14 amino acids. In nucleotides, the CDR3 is TGTGCCAGCAGTGGAAGGACAGGGTCCTACGAGCAGTACTTC. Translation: CASSGRTGSYEQYF.

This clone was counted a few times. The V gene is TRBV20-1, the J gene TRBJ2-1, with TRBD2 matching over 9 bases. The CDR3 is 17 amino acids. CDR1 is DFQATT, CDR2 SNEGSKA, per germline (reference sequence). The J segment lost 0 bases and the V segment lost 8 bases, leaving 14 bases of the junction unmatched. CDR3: CSLNPGLAIRSYNEQFF. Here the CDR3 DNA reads TGCAGTCTTAACCCGGGACTAGCAATTCGCTCCTACAATGAGCAGTTCTTC.

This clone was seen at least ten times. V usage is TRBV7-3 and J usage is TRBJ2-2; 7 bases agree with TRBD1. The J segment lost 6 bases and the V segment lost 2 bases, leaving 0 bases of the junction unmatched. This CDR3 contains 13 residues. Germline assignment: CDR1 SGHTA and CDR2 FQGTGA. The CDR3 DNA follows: TGTGCCAGCAGCTTACAGGGGGCCGGGGAGCTGTTTTTT. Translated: CASSLQGAGELFF. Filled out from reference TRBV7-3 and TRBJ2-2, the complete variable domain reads GAGVSQTPSNKVTEKGKYVELRCDPISGHTALYWYRQSLGQGPEFLIYFQGTGAADDSGLPNDRFFAVRPEGSVSTLKIQRTERGDSAVYLCASSLQGAGELFFGEGSRLTVL.

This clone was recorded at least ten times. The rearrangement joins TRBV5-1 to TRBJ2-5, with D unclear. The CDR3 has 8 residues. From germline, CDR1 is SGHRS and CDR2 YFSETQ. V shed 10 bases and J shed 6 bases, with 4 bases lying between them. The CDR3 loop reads CALKTQYF. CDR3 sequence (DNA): TGCGCCCTGAAGACCCAGTACTTC.

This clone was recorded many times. The CDR3 region is CASSQDWRGEQYF. The DNA for the CDR3 is TGTGCCAGCAGCCAAGATTGGCGGGGCGAGCAGTACTTC. This chain links TRBV3-1 with TRBJ2-7; possibly TRBD2 for D (6 bases). The V and J ends lost 0 bases and 6 bases respectively, with 9 bases between them. The CDR3 is made up of 13 amino acids. Germline CDR1 and CDR2: LGHDT and YNNKEL (reference sequence).

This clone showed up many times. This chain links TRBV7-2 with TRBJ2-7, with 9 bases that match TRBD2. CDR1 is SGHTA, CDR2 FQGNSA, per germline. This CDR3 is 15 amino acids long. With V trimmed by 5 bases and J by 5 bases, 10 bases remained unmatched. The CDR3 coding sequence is TGTGCCAGCAGCCCCGCGGGAGGGCCGGGGGACGAGCAGTACTTC. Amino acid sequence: CASSPAGGPGDEQYF.

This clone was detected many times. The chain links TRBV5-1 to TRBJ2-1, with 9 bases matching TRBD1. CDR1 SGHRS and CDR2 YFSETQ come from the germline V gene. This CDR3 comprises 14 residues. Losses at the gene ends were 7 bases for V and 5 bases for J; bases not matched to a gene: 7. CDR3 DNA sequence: TGCGCCAGCGGCCGGGACAGGGCTAACAATGAGCAGTTCTTC. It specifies CASGRDRANNEQFF.

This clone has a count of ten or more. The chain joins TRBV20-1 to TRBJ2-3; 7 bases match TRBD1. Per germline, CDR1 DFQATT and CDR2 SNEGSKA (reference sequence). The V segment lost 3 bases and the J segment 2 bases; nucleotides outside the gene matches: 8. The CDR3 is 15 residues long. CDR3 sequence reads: CSASPGQTFTDTQYF. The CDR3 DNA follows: TGCAGTGCTAGCCCGGGACAGACCTTCACAGATACGCAGTATTTT.